This T cell receptor (beta chain) was found in a study of blood T cell repertoires in COVID-19. Turning to the study itself: From the United States, Italy and Spain came samples of acute and convalescent COVID-19. The analysed material was cDNA or gDNA that came from T cells, B-cell-depleted T cells, or PBMCs.

Original data processing: For nucleated cells, counts were estimated from reference gene primer amplification. The data were produced by immunoSEQ multiplex PCR, yet TCRdb's version contains in-frame clones alone and is incomplete. That table furnishes V, J and clone size, whereas the DNA furnished D and trimming. The sample lists around 67,000 clones; 85% to 90% were seen once. The clonotype comes from a woman older than 75 with active or convalescent COVID-19. Sequencing used peripheral blood.

The CDR3 sequence is CASSLSGGYSYEQYF. DNA of the CDR3: TGTGCCAGCAGTTTATCGGGGGGTTACTCCTACGAGCAGTACTTC. The gene calls are TRBV27 and TRBJ2-7; perhaps TRBD2 as D (6 bases). V lost 0 bases and J 0 bases, leaving 9 bases between the germline ends. This CDR3 is built from 15 residues. Germline loops: CDR1 MNHEY, CDR2 SMNVEV (reference sequence).